The 8 T cell receptor beta chains given below trace back to one sample, sequenced in a study of blood T cell repertoires in COVID-19. This table comes from immunoSEQ multiplex PCR, and its TCRdb copy is limited to in-frame clones, with some not included. The data hold 140,000 or so clones, with over 70% observed a single time. Sequenced: peripheral blood. All receptors come from a woman between 50 and 59 years old with acute or convalescent COVID-19.

For the CDR3, the DNA is TGTGCCAGCAGCCAAGGAAGGGGAATACGCTATGGCTACACCTTC. This gives the protein CASSQGRGIRYGYTF. This rearrangement joins TRBV14 to TRBJ1-2; the D gene is possibly TRBD1 (5 bases). The CDR3 is 15 residues long. CDR1 and CDR2 from the germline V gene are SGHDN and FVKESK. The V and J ends lost 1 base and 4 bases respectively, with 13 bases between them.

This chain uses TRBV2 with TRBJ1-5; D might be TRBD1 (5 bases). Germline CDR1 reads SNHLY; CDR2 reads FYNNEI. Trimming stripped 3 bases from V and 0 bases from J, with 18 bases between. CDR3 size: 18 residues. This CDR3 reads CASSERGGSLYSNQPQHF. For the CDR3, the DNA is TGTGCCAGCAGTGAGCGGGGGGGGTCCCTTTATAGCAATCAGCCCCAGCATTTT.

This clone was seen only once. The CDR3 sequence is CASSIMGAGSNEKLFF. The CDR3 DNA reads TGTGCCAGTAGCATTATGGGAGCGGGATCTAATGAAAAACTGTTTTTT. This chain connects TRBV19 to TRBJ1-4; no firm D call. The germline gives CDR1 LNHDA, CDR2 SQIVND (reference sequence). Between the trimmed V and J ends, which lost 6 bases and 3 bases, there was a span of 17 bases. The CDR3 spans 16 residues.

The chain is built from TRBV18 and TRBJ1-1, with 9 nucleotides matching TRBD1. CDR3 length equals 15 residues. With V trimmed by 3 bases and J by 1 base, 3 bases remained unmatched. CDR1 and CDR2 from the germline V gene are KGHSH and LQKENI. CDR3 region: CASSPQTGGNTEAFF. In DNA, the CDR3 is TGTGCCAGCTCACCCCAGACAGGGGGGAACACTGAAGCTTTCTTT.

The chain has TRBV6-1 and TRBJ2-7; D not certain. Trimming cost V 3 bases and J 2 bases, with 8 bases left between them. The germline V gene has CDR1 MNHNS and CDR2 SASEGT. The CDR3 consists of 13 residues. For the CDR3, the DNA is TGTGCCAGCAGTGATGAACAGACCTACGAGCAGTACTTC. Translation: CASSDEQTYEQYF.

This clone was seen a single time. The chain joins TRBV20-1 to TRBJ1-5, with 8 bases that match TRBD1. From germline, CDR1 is DFQATT and CDR2 SNEGSKA (reference sequence). The CDR3 covers 15 residues. The V gene end was trimmed by 3 bases and the J gene end by 6 bases; junction bases not matched to a gene: 10. The CDR3 reads CSASAPGQVSQPQHF. The CDR3 region has the DNA TGCAGTGCTAGTGCGCCGGGACAGGTCAGTCAGCCCCAGCATTTT.

This chain connects TRBV24-1 to TRBJ2-2, with D tentatively TRBD2 (6 bases). Looked up from germline, CDR1 is KGHDR and CDR2 is SFDVKD. The CDR3 runs to 12 residues. V lost 4 bases to trimming and J lost 8 bases, with 7 bases between them. The CDR3 DNA sequence: TGTGCCACCAGTGACGGGAGAGGGGAGCTGTTTTTT. Encoded protein: CATSDGRGELFF.

The rearrangement joins TRBV28 to TRBJ2-7; D perhaps matches TRBD1 (7 bases). The V end lost 3 bases, the J end lost 10 bases, and 19 bases lay between the germline ends. Per the germline V gene, CDR1 is MDHEN and CDR2 is SYDVKM. This CDR3 is built from 14 residues. The CDR3 reads CASSLGTEGARQYF. For the CDR3, the DNA is TGTGCCAGCAGTTTGGGCACGGAGGGGGCAAGACAGTACTTC.